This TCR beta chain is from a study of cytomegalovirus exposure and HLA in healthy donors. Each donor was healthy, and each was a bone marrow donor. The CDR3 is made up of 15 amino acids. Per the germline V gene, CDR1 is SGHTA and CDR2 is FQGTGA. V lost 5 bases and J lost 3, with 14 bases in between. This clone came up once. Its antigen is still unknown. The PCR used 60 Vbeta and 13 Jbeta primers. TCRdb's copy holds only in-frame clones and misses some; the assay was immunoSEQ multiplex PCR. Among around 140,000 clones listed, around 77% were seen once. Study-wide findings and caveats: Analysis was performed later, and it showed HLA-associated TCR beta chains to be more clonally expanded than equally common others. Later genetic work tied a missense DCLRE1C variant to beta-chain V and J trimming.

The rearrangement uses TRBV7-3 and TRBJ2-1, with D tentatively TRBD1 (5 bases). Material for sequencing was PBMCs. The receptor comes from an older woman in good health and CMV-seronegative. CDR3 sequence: CASSARVNDYNEQFF. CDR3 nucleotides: TGTGCCAGCAGCGCCAGGGTGAACGACTACAATGAGCAGTTCTTC. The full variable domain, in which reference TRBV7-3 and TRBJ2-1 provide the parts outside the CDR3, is GAGVSQTPSNKVTEKGKYVELRCDPISGHTALYWYRQSLGQGPEFLIYFQGTGAADDSGLPNDRFFAVRPEGSVSTLKIQRTERGDSAVYLCASSARVNDYNEQFFGPGTRLTVL.